The present entry profiles one T cell receptor beta chain with its context. This clone was seen once. Its antigen is unknown. No per-base quality is available; no much larger clone lies one base away. The data were obtained in a study of shared clonotypes between healthy human individuals (dated by TCRdb to 2020 to 2021). Regarding the study in general: Three men and a couple of women, aged 18 to 49 years, made up the cohort. Per donor, three plates each were used for CD4 naive and CD4 memory, two for CD8 naive, and one for CD8 memory. Per donor, leukapheresis produced somewhere between about 0.9 and 9 billion PBMCs. To increase sequencing depth and limit assay-specific biases, different laboratories used diverse techniques to prepare libraries and sequence TCR repertoires. The study deeply sequenced blood TCR repertoires of about 5 healthy adults to estimate repertoire size and the extent of clonotype sharing between individuals. The research as a whole found: Estimated clonotype richness was generally larger for naive than for memory subsets. The genetic and exposure-history diversity represented was limited by the small number of donors. Higher generation probabilities were observed for clonotypes shared by all four sorted-subset donors than for non-shared clonotypes. Incomplete sequencing was indicated by rarefaction of sorted-subset datasets, despite the large sequencing depth. Sampling was restricted to blood, and TCR repertoires in tissues likely differ from the TCR repertoires found in blood. Sharing across a few donors was observed for around 5% of naive CD4, around 3.5% of naive CD8, about 2.5% of memory CD4, and less than 0.45% of memory CD8 clonotypes. Pairwise subsampling led to the expectation that sequencing depth would affect the degree of clonotype sharing among donors.

TCR CDR3 regions were amplified from genomic DNA by multiplex PCR using the deep immunoSEQ assay. Extracted genomic DNA from each cell subset was spread evenly across all wells of several immunoSEQ 96-well plates, with each plate serving as a replicate. For sorted subsets, each replicate PCR was loaded with 200 to 250 ng genomic DNA, equivalent to 25,000 to 35,000 T cell genomes. Purified libraries were measured with a Qubit 3.0 fluorometer, size-checked on a Bioanalyzer 2100, and measured again with the KAPA Library Quantification kit. A separate single-read 150-cycle Illumina NextSeq 550 flow cell was used to sequence each immunoSEQ 96-well plate. The paper's data handling went like this. Because the immunoSEQ output held only junctional sequences and lacked quality scores, the filtering could not match the filtering applied to full-length reads. Sequences were annotated with PyIR, a Python wrapper for IgBLAST v1.9, using IMGT germline references to assign V/J genes and CDR3. Any read was removed if the V/J assignment was weak (E-value above 1e-6), the CDR3 was missing, or the read contained stop codons, out-of-frame junctions, or ambiguous translated residues. V3J clonotypes were defined as sequences sharing the same inferred V gene, J gene, and CDR3 amino acid sequence. Percentage overlap between repertoires was calculated by dividing the number of shared unique clonotypes by the size of the smaller repertoire. Repertoire richness was assessed with RTK rarefaction, the Chao1 estimator, and Recon v2.1 estimates of unobserved clonotypes. For all TCRbeta clonotypes obtained by the gDNA method from a few donors, generation probabilities were computed with OLGA. Imported from immuneACCESS, the table was reduced by TCRdb to in-frame sequences with V and J called. These copies leave out some clones; in studies compared against another copy, an unresolved V gene accounts for under half, and the cause of the remainder is not known. That table gives V, J and clone size, and the DNA gave D and trimming. In this sample the table shows about 1 million clones, roughly 80% of which occur a single time. Together, the top ten hold roughly 1.4% of the sample.

Donors were healthy HIV-negative adults with no recently reported acute infections or vaccinations. Only Caucasian adults living in Nashville, Tennessee, USA were represented among the donors. Magnetic negative selection was used to enrich CD4+ T cells, after which naive cells were positively selected on CD45RA and the negative fraction became the memory subset. Blood was collected by leukapheresis, and PBMCs were isolated by Ficoll-Histopaque density gradient centrifugation and then cryopreserved in liquid nitrogen vapor phase. Analytical flow cytometry was used to check the purity and quantity of each magnetically sorted T cell population. From each sorted fraction, genomic DNA was isolated and quantified by UV absorbance on a Nanodrop 2000c. This receptor was identified in a man between 18 and 29 years old in good health. The sequencing input was memory CD4+ T cells sorted from blood. This specimen's cell subset or site label, interpreted: CD45RA-negative fraction.

In nucleotide form, the sequence is TGTGCCAGCAGCCCTAGCAGGGGGGGAGGAGATACGCAGTATTTT. Its translation reads: CASSPSRGGGDTQYF. The chain couples TRBV5-4 to TRBJ2-3; the D element could tentatively be TRBD1 or TRBD2, as 7 bases agree for each. The CDR3 spans 15 residues, from the cysteine through the phenylalanine. The only DNA kept is the CDR3, 45 bases in frame from the first base. The germline V gene (reference sequence) supplies CDR1 SGHNT and CDR2 YYREEE. Trimming costs V 4 bases and J 5 bases, and their ends lie 17 bases apart.